This record looks at one T cell receptor beta chain sequence and its context. The antigen is undetermined. This sample was taken from a study of shared clonotypes between healthy human individuals. TCRdb's table, derived via immunoSEQ multiplex PCR, lists solely in-frame clones and lacks some. This table has about 1.1 million clones, more than 75% appearing once. Findings and caveats of the study: Naive subsets generally exceeded memory subsets in estimated richness. The sole specimen, blood, was sampled, and tissue repertoires likely differ.

Germline V gives CDR1 MGHDK, CDR2 SYGVNS. V was clipped by 0 bases and J by 5 bases, with 14 bases between them. The CDR3 extends over 15 amino acids. The genes are TRBV25-1 and TRBJ2-7; possibly TRBD2 for D (5 bases). The specimen was memory CD4+ T cells from PBMCs. This sample's subset: CD45RA-negative fraction. This clonotype was obtained from a man between 18 and 35 years old in good health. Some clones in this sample may be carry-over from other donors' samples. Here the CDR3 DNA reads TGTGCCAGCAGTGAATATGGGCGGGTCTTTCACGAGCAGTACTTC. It encodes CASSEYGRVFHEQYF.